This is a list of T cell receptor beta chains from one sample in a study of T cells in Graves' hyperthyroidism and ophthalmopathy. In TCRdb, the multiplex PCR reads were re-called with MiXCR into one record per CDR3 protein. Of about 250,000 distinct CDR3 sequences detected, about 20% appear once; the ten largest clones hold around two thirds. The material sequenced was blood. These receptors were obtained from a man between 25 and 39 years old with Graves' ophthalmopathy. The CDR3 runs from the conserved cysteine through the conserved F or W. D genes are given only for firm matches. Where a row states a size, it is once, few, many or the class of an expanded clone; other rows omit it.

abundance: few
d_gene: TRBD2
j_gene: TRBJ2-3
v_gene: TRBV7-2
CDR3nt: TGTGCCAGCAGCTTAGCTCTAGCGGGCCGCACAGATACGCAGTATTTT
CDR3aa: CASSLALAGRTDTQYF

abundance: few
d_gene: NA
j_gene: TRBJ2-7
v_gene: TRBV28
CDR3nt: TGTGCCAGCAGTTTACGGTGGCGGGAAGCCTACGAGCAGTACTTC
CDR3aa: CASSLRWREAYEQYF

abundance: NA
d_gene: NA
j_gene: TRBJ2-1
v_gene: TRBV12-3/TRBV12-4
CDR3nt: TGTGCCAGCACTCTCTTCCCGGGATTTTCGAACAATGAGCAGTTCTTC
CDR3aa: CASTLFPGFSNNEQFF

abundance: many
d_gene: TRBD1
j_gene: TRBJ2-1
v_gene: TRBV11-3
CDR3nt: TGTGCCAGCAGCTTAGAGTGGCCGGGACAGGGGACCTACAATGAGCAGTTCTTC
CDR3aa: CASSLEWPGQGTYNEQFF

abundance: few
d_gene: NA
j_gene: TRBJ2-3
v_gene: TRBV6-1
CDR3nt: TGTGCCAGCAGTCTAGGACAGTTTAGCACAGATACGCAGTATTTT
CDR3aa: CASSLGQFSTDTQYF

abundance: few
d_gene: NA
j_gene: TRBJ1-5
v_gene: TRBV24-1
CDR3nt: TGTGCCACCAGTGACCCTAAGGAGGAGGGTTTCCAGCCCCAGCATTTT
CDR3aa: CATSDPKEEGFQPQHF

abundance: NA
d_gene: NA
j_gene: TRBJ1-1
v_gene: TRBV2
CDR3nt: TGTGCCAGCATCCGATTGGGTAACACTGAAGCTTTCTTT
CDR3aa: CASIRLGNTEAFF

abundance: NA
d_gene: TRBD1
j_gene: TRBJ1-1
v_gene: TRBV20-1
CDR3nt: TGCAGTGCCACGACAGGGAGTACTGAAGCTTTCTTT
CDR3aa: CSATTGSTEAFF

abundance: NA
d_gene: NA
j_gene: TRBJ2-7
v_gene: TRBV6-1
CDR3nt: TGTGCCAGCAGGGCTAACTACGAGCAGTACTTC
CDR3aa: CASRANYEQYF

abundance: few
d_gene: NA
j_gene: TRBJ1-2
v_gene: TRBV5-4
CDR3nt: TGTGCCAGCAGCTTGTACTCTGGAGCGCCTAACTATGGCTACACCTTC
CDR3aa: CASSLYSGAPNYGYTF

abundance: few
d_gene: NA
j_gene: TRBJ1-2
v_gene: TRBV7-2
CDR3nt: TGTGCCAGCAGCTTATCCGGTGCCGGGGAGTTTTATGGCTACACCTTC
CDR3aa: CASSLSGAGEFYGYTF

abundance: once
d_gene: TRBD1
j_gene: TRBJ2-5
v_gene: TRBV3-1
CDR3nt: TGTGCCAGCAGCGCGGACAGGGGGCGTGAGACCCAGTACTTC
CDR3aa: CASSADRGRETQYF

abundance: NA
d_gene: NA
j_gene: TRBJ2-7
v_gene: TRBV13
CDR3nt: TGTGCCAGCAGCTTTTCTCTAGCAGACTACGAGCAGTACTTC
CDR3aa: CASSFSLADYEQYF

abundance: few
d_gene: TRBD1
j_gene: TRBJ1-4
v_gene: TRBV28
CDR3nt: TGTGCCAGCAGTTCCACCGGGACAGGGGGCGAAAAACTGTTTTTT
CDR3aa: CASSSTGTGGEKLFF

abundance: many
d_gene: NA
j_gene: TRBJ2-7
v_gene: TRBV25-1
CDR3nt: TGTGCCAGCACCTCCCGGGTGGGCGAGCAGTACTTC
CDR3aa: CASTSRVGEQYF

abundance: NA
d_gene: NA
j_gene: TRBJ2-7
v_gene: TRBV28
CDR3nt: TGTGCCAGCATAGGGGGGGATTCCTACGAGCAGTACTTC
CDR3aa: CASIGGDSYEQYF

abundance: NA
d_gene: NA
j_gene: TRBJ2-6
v_gene: TRBV19
CDR3nt: TGTGCCAGTAGTACTCTAGGGATCGACTCTGGGGCCAACGTCCTGACTTTC
CDR3aa: CASSTLGIDSGANVLTF

abundance: once
d_gene: NA
j_gene: TRBJ2-3
v_gene: TRBV24-1
CDR3nt: TGTGCCACCAGTATGATGGCTAGCGGCACAGATACGCAGTATTTT
CDR3aa: CATSMMASGTDTQYF

abundance: NA
d_gene: TRBD2
j_gene: TRBJ2-1
v_gene: TRBV20-1
CDR3nt: TGCAGTGCTAGAGATGGGACTAGCGCTCGAAATGAGCAGTTCTTC
CDR3aa: CSARDGTSARNEQFF

abundance: few
d_gene: NA
j_gene: TRBJ2-2
v_gene: TRBV20-1
CDR3nt: TGCAGTGCTAGAGTGGCGGGAAATGCCGGGGAGCTGTTTTTT
CDR3aa: CSARVAGNAGELFF

abundance: many
d_gene: NA
j_gene: TRBJ2-7
v_gene: TRBV5-1
CDR3nt: TGCGCCAGCAGCGTGGATGACAGGCGATCCTCCTACGAGCAGTACTTC
CDR3aa: CASSVDDRRSSYEQYF

abundance: few
d_gene: NA
j_gene: TRBJ1-5
v_gene: TRBV2
CDR3nt: TGTGCCAGCAGTGAGACCCGCTGGCCCCAGCATTTT
CDR3aa: CASSETRWPQHF

abundance: NA
d_gene: NA
j_gene: TRBJ2-5
v_gene: TRBV20-1
CDR3nt: TGCAGTGCTAGATCTGGAGAGACCCAGTACTTC
CDR3aa: CSARSGETQYF

abundance: NA
d_gene: TRBD1
j_gene: TRBJ1-5
v_gene: TRBV13
CDR3nt: TGTGCCAGCAGTTATCGAGGGACAGGGGGGCGTCAGCCCCAGCATTTT
CDR3aa: CASSYRGTGGRQPQHF

abundance: NA
d_gene: NA
j_gene: TRBJ1-1
v_gene: TRBV6-4
CDR3nt: TGTGCCAGCCGCGCCCAGGGGCATTCGAACACTGAAGCTTTCTTT
CDR3aa: CASRAQGHSNTEAFF

abundance: NA
d_gene: TRBD2
j_gene: TRBJ2-7
v_gene: TRBV7-9
CDR3nt: TGTGCCAGCATCCCTAGCGGGAGTGGCCACGAGCAGTACTTC
CDR3aa: CASIPSGSGHEQYF

abundance: NA
d_gene: TRBD2
j_gene: TRBJ2-2
v_gene: TRBV3-1
CDR3nt: TGTGCCAGCAGCCAAGTTCTAGCGGGAGGCACCGGGGAGCTGTTTTTT
CDR3aa: CASSQVLAGGTGELFF

abundance: many
d_gene: NA
j_gene: TRBJ2-3
v_gene: TRBV28
CDR3nt: TGTGCCAGCACCCTACCGAGCGGCAGCACAGATACGCAGTATTTT
CDR3aa: CASTLPSGSTDTQYF

abundance: NA
d_gene: NA
j_gene: TRBJ2-1
v_gene: TRBV10-3
CDR3nt: TGTGCCACGGGGTCGAATGAGCAGTTCTTC
CDR3aa: CATGSNEQFF

abundance: many
d_gene: TRBD1
j_gene: TRBJ2-7
v_gene: TRBV20-1
CDR3nt: TGCAGTGCTGCCGACAGGGCCGGGGAGCAGTACTTC
CDR3aa: CSAADRAGEQYF

abundance: NA
d_gene: NA
j_gene: TRBJ2-1
v_gene: TRBV7-8
CDR3nt: TGTGCCAGCAGCCCTCGGGTAGCCGGGTACAATGAGCAGTTCTTC
CDR3aa: CASSPRVAGYNEQFF

abundance: NA
d_gene: TRBD2
j_gene: TRBJ2-7
v_gene: TRBV4-2
CDR3nt: TGTGCCAGCAGCCCCGGGTCTAGCGGGATCAACGAGCAGTACTTC
CDR3aa: CASSPGSSGINEQYF

abundance: once
d_gene: TRBD2
j_gene: TRBJ2-5
v_gene: TRBV6-1
CDR3nt: TGTGCCAGCACCCAGGGACTAGCGGACCGAGAGGAAGAGACCCAGTACTTC
CDR3aa: CASTQGLADREEETQYF

abundance: NA
d_gene: NA
j_gene: TRBJ2-2
v_gene: TRBV5-6
CDR3nt: TGTGCCAGCAGCCCGAACGGGGGACAGTTCGCCGGGGAGCTGTTTTTT
CDR3aa: CASSPNGGQFAGELFF

abundance: few
d_gene: NA
j_gene: TRBJ1-4
v_gene: TRBV3-1
CDR3nt: TGTGCCAGCAGCCATTCAGGGATGTCGGGCGAAAAACTGTTTTTT
CDR3aa: CASSHSGMSGEKLFF

abundance: few
d_gene: TRBD1
j_gene: TRBJ2-7
v_gene: TRBV12-5
CDR3nt: TGTGCTAGTGGTTTGGTATTGGGGACAGATTACCACGAGCAGTACTTC
CDR3aa: CASGLVLGTDYHEQYF

abundance: NA
d_gene: NA
j_gene: TRBJ1-4
v_gene: TRBV12-3/TRBV12-4
CDR3nt: TGTGCCAGCAGTTTGTTGGGGTCGAAGGCTAATGAAAAACTGTTTTTT
CDR3aa: CASSLLGSKANEKLFF

abundance: many
d_gene: NA
j_gene: TRBJ2-1
v_gene: TRBV20-1
CDR3nt: TGCAGTGCTCCTCGAAGCTCCTACAATGAGCAGTTCTTC
CDR3aa: CSAPRSSYNEQFF

abundance: many
d_gene: NA
j_gene: TRBJ2-1
v_gene: TRBV11-2
CDR3nt: TGTGCCAGCAGCCCGCCCCCCCTAGGGGGTGAGCAGTTCTTC
CDR3aa: CASSPPPLGGEQFF

abundance: few
d_gene: NA
j_gene: TRBJ2-7
v_gene: TRBV20-1
CDR3nt: TGCAGTGCTAGGTTGGCTAGTGGATACGAGCAGTACTTC
CDR3aa: CSARLASGYEQYF

abundance: few
d_gene: NA
j_gene: TRBJ2-1
v_gene: TRBV28
CDR3nt: TGTGCCAGCAGGGGGGCAGGGAGAGATGAGCAGTTCTTC
CDR3aa: CASRGAGRDEQFF

abundance: few
d_gene: NA
j_gene: TRBJ2-3
v_gene: TRBV6-5
CDR3nt: TGTGCCAGCAGTTTCCCGGGCGAGGTAGATACGCAGTATTTT
CDR3aa: CASSFPGEVDTQYF

abundance: NA
d_gene: NA
j_gene: TRBJ2-5
v_gene: TRBV11-2
CDR3nt: TGTGCCAGCAGCCTCGTGGGAGCCTACGGAGAGACCCAGTACTTC
CDR3aa: CASSLVGAYGETQYF

abundance: NA
d_gene: NA
j_gene: TRBJ1-3
v_gene: TRBV6-2/TRBV6-3
CDR3nt: TGTGCCAGCAGTAGGGAACTGGGAAACACCATATATTTT
CDR3aa: CASSRELGNTIYF

abundance: few
d_gene: NA
j_gene: TRBJ2-7
v_gene: TRBV6-1
CDR3nt: TGTGCCAGCAGTCAGGACCCTAGGGAGCAGTACTTC
CDR3aa: CASSQDPREQYF

abundance: many
d_gene: NA
j_gene: TRBJ1-2
v_gene: TRBV28
CDR3nt: TGTGCCAGCAAAGCTGTCAGGGCCTCCTGGCTTCATGGCTACACCTTC
CDR3aa: CASKAVRASWLHGYTF

abundance: many
d_gene: NA
j_gene: TRBJ2-7
v_gene: TRBV6-1
CDR3nt: TGTGCCAGCAGTTCCTACTTTTACGACTCCTCCTACGAGCAGTACTTC
CDR3aa: CASSSYFYDSSYEQYF

abundance: NA
d_gene: TRBD2
j_gene: TRBJ2-2
v_gene: TRBV5-5
CDR3nt: TGTGCCAGCAGCCCCGGGACTAGCGGGAAATCCGGGGAGCTGTTTTTT
CDR3aa: CASSPGTSGKSGELFF

abundance: NA
d_gene: TRBD1
j_gene: TRBJ1-2
v_gene: TRBV7-3
CDR3nt: TGTGCCAGCAGCTTAACGCTATATGGGGACAGGGGGCATCACGACTATGGCTACACCTTC
CDR3aa: CASSLTLYGDRGHHDYGYTF

abundance: NA
d_gene: TRBD2
j_gene: TRBJ2-1
v_gene: TRBV5-4
CDR3nt: TGTGCCAGCAGCTTGGGAGTTCTAGCGGGAGTTAATGAGCAGTTCTTC
CDR3aa: CASSLGVLAGVNEQFF

abundance: many
d_gene: NA
j_gene: TRBJ2-1
v_gene: TRBV6-1
CDR3nt: TGTGCCAGCAGTTCTCCGAATGAGCAGTTCTTC
CDR3aa: CASSSPNEQFF

abundance: few
d_gene: NA
j_gene: TRBJ2-1
v_gene: TRBV12-3/TRBV12-4
CDR3nt: TGTGCCAGCAGTTTCAGGACAGGGGGACTAGCTCGCTCCTACAATGAGCAGTTCTTC
CDR3aa: CASSFRTGGLARSYNEQFF

abundance: few
d_gene: TRBD1
j_gene: TRBJ2-2
v_gene: TRBV12-3/TRBV12-4
CDR3nt: TGTGCCAGCAGTCCCGGGACAGGGGGACCGAACACCGGGGAGCTGTTTTTT
CDR3aa: CASSPGTGGPNTGELFF

abundance: few
d_gene: NA
j_gene: TRBJ1-5
v_gene: TRBV4-1
CDR3nt: TGCGCCAGCAGCTTACACAGGGCTAGCAATCAGCCCCAGCATTTT
CDR3aa: CASSLHRASNQPQHF